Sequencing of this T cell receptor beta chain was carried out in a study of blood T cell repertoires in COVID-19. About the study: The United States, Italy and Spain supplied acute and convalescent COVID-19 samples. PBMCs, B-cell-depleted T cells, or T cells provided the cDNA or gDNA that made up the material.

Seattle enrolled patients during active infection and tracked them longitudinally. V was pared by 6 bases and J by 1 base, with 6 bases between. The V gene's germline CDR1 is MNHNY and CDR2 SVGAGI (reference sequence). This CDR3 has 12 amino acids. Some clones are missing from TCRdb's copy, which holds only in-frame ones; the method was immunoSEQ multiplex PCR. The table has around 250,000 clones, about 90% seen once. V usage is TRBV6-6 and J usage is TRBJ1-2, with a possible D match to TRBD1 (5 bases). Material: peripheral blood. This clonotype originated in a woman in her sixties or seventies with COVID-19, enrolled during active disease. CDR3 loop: CASSRDNYGYTF. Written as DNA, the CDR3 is TGTGCCAGCAGCAGGGATAACTATGGCTACACCTTC.